This T cell receptor (beta chain) was identified during a study of shared clonotypes between healthy human individuals. Study summary: Three CD4 naive, three CD4 memory, two CD8 naive and one CD8 memory plate were used per donor. General study points: Sharing across four donors was highest in naive CD4 (roughly 5%) and lowest in memory CD8 (roughly 0.4%). Larger richness was generally estimated for naive than memory subsets.

Concerning this clone: What it binds is not known.

The CDR3 is made up of 14 amino acids. CDR1 is SGHNT, CDR2 YYREEE, per germline (reference sequence). The V and J ends lost 2 bases and 4 bases respectively, with 12 bases between them. The deep-level immunoSEQ assay was used. Profiled with immunoSEQ multiplex PCR; TCRdb holds only in-frame clones, not every one. The data show over 2 million clones, 92% seen once. The TCR originated in a man in his late teens or twenties in good health. Some clones in this sample may be carry-over from other donors' samples. The V and J genes are TRBV5-4 and TRBJ2-5; D is ambiguous. The source material was naive CD4+ T cells from PBMCs. Subset described: CD45RA+ positively selected. CDR3 loop: CASSLDGPRETQYF. The CDR3 DNA reads TGTGCCAGCAGCTTAGATGGACCTCGAGAGACCCAGTACTTC. The full variable domain, in which reference TRBV5-4 and TRBJ2-5 provide the parts outside the CDR3, is ETGVTQSPTHLIKTRGQQVTLRCSSQSGHNTVSWYQQALGQGPQFIFQYYREEENGRGNFPPRFSGLQFPNYSSELNVNALELDDSALYLCASSLDGPRETQYFGPGTRLLVL.